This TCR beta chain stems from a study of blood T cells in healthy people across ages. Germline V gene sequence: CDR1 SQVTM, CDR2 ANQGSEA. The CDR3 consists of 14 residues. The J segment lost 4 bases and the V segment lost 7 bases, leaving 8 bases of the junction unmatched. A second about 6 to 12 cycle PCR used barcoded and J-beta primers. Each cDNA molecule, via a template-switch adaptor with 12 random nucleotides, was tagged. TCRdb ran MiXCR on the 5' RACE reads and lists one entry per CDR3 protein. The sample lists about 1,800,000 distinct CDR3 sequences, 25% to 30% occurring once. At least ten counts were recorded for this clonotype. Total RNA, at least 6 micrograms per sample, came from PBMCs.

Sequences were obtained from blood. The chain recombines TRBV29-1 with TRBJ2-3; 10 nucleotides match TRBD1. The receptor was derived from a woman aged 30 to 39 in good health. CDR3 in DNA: TGCAGCGGTCGGGACAGGGGAGGCGCAGATACGCAGTATTTT. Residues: CSGRDRGGADTQYF.